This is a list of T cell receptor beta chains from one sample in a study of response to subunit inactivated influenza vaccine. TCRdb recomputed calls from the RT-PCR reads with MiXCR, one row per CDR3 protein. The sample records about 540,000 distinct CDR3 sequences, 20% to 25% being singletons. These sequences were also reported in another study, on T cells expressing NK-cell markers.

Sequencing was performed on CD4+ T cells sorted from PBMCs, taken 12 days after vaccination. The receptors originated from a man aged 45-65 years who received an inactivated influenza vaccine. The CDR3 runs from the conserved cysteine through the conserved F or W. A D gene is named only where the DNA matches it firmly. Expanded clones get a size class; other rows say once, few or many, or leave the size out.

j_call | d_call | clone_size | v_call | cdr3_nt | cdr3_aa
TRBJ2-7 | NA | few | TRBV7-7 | TGTGCTAGCAGCTGGGGCGAGCAGTACTTC | CASSWGEQYF
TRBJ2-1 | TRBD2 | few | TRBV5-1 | TGCGCCAGCAGCTTGGCGGGGGGGGTTGCCTACAATGAGCAGTTCTTC | CASSLAGGVAYNEQFF
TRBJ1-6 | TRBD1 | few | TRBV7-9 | TGTGCCAGCAGCATGGGGACAGCGAATTCACCCCTCCACTTT | CASSMGTANSPLHF
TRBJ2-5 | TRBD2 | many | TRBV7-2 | TGTGCCAGCAGCTTACTAGCGGGAGGACAAGAGACCCAGTACTTC | CASSLLAGGQETQYF
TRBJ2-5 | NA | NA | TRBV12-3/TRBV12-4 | TGTGCCAGCAGTTTTACCCCCGGGGAGACCCAGTACTTC | CASSFTPGETQYF
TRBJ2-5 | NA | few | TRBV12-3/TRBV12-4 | TGTGCCAGCAGTTCCAGAGGGGGGGTACGAGAGACCCAGTACTTC | CASSSRGGVRETQYF
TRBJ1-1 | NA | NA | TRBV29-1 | TGCAGCGTCTCACCCACTAACACTGAAGCTTTCTTT | CSVSPTNTEAFF
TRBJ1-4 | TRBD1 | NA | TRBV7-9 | TGTGCCAGCAGCGTGACAGGGGCTAATGAAAAACTGTTTTTT | CASSVTGANEKLFF
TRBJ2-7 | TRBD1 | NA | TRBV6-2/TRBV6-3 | TGTGCCAGCAGCCGCCACGACAGGGGGCTTGAAGGCGAGCAGTACTTC | CASSRHDRGLEGEQYF
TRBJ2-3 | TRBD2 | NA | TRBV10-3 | TGTGCCATCAGCCGAAGACTAGCGGGGGAGGAGGATACGCAGTATTTT | CAISRRLAGEEDTQYF
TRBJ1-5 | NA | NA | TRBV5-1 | TGCGCCAGCAGCTTGGCGCCATGGGGCGCGGGGAGCAATCAGCCCCAGCATTTT | CASSLAPWGAGSNQPQHF
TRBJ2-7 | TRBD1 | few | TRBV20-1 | TGCAGTGCTAGAGATCGTGGGACAGCTTTCTCCTACGAGCAGTACTTC | CSARDRGTAFSYEQYF
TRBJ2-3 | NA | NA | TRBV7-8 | TGTGCCAGCAGCTCCACAGGGATCCCAGATACGCAGTATTTT | CASSSTGIPDTQYF
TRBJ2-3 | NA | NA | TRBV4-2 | TGTGCCAGCAGCGCTGACTATTTTAGCACAGATACGCAGTATTTT | CASSADYFSTDTQYF
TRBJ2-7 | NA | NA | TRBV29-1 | TGCAGCGTTGGGAAAGGTTCCAACGAGCAGTACTTC | CSVGKGSNEQYF
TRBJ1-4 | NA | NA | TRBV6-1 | TGTGCCAGCAGCTTGCGGGGCAGTGAAAAACTGTTTTTT | CASSLRGSEKLFF
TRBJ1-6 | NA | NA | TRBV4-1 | TGCGCCAGCAGCCTCGAACCCGGACTCCTGGGAAAAGGGTCCTATAATTCACCCCTCCACTTT | CASSLEPGLLGKGSYNSPLHF
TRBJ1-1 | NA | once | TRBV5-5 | TGTGCCAGCAGCTTGATAGGGGGATTAATCGCTGAAGCTTTCTTT | CASSLIGGLIAEAFF
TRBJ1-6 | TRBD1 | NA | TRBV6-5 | TGTGCCAGCAGTTACGAACCGAGGGGGCGAAATTCACCCCTCCACTTT | CASSYEPRGRNSPLHF
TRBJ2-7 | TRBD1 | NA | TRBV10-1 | TGCGCCAGCAGCCCGGGACAGGGCCCTCCTGAGTCCTACGAGCAGTACTTC | CASSPGQGPPESYEQYF
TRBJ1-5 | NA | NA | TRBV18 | TGTGCCAGCTCACCACAAAGGCCCGGGGGTCAGCCCCAGCATTTT | CASSPQRPGGQPQHF
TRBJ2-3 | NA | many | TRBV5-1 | TGCGCCAGCAGCTTGGTGGGCGTATCTAGCACAGATACGCAGTATTTT | CASSLVGVSSTDTQYF
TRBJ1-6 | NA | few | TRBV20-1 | TGCAGTGCTGGAAGGACGGATTCACCCCTCCACTTT | CSAGRTDSPLHF
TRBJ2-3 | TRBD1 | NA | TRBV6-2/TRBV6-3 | TGTGCCAGCAGTTACCCTATAGACAGGGGGCGCCTCACAGATACGCAGTATTTT | CASSYPIDRGRLTDTQYF
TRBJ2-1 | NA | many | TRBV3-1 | TGTGCCAGCAGCCAAGATCGAGGGGAGTGGAATGAGCAGTTCTTC | CASSQDRGEWNEQFF
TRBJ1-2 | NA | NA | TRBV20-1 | TGCAGTGCTAGAGATTCGGGAGCCCTCTACACCTTC | CSARDSGALYTF
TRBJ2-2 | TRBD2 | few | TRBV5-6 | TGTGCCAGCAGCTTCTCGGGGGGGCTTAACACCGGGGAGCTGTTTTTT | CASSFSGGLNTGELFF
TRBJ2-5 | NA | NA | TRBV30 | TGTGCCTGGAACAGAGGCAGGGACGGAGAGACCCAGTACTTC | CAWNRGRDGETQYF
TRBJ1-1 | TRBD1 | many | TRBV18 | TGTGCCAGCTCACCGGGACAGATGAACACTGAAGCTTTCTTT | CASSPGQMNTEAFF
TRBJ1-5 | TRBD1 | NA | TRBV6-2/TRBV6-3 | TGTGCCAGCAGTTCAAACAGGGGGCTGAGCAATCAGCCCCAGCATTTT | CASSSNRGLSNQPQHF
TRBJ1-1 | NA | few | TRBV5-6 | TGTGCCAGCAGCTTGTTTGACAGAGACACTGAAGCTTTCTTT | CASSLFDRDTEAFF
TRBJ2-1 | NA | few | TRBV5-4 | TGTGCCAGCAGCTTAGATGGGTACTCCTACAATGAGCAGTTCTTC | CASSLDGYSYNEQFF
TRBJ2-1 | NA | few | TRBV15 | TGTGCCACCAGCAGAGGGAGGAGCGCCTACAATGAGCAGTTCTTC | CATSRGRSAYNEQFF
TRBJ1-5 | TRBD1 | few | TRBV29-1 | TGCAGCGTTCGGCTGTCAGGGGGACAGCCCCAGCATTTT | CSVRLSGGQPQHF
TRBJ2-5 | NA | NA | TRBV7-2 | TGTGCCAGCAGCTTATGGTGGGAGTCAGAGACCCAGTACTTC | CASSLWWESETQYF
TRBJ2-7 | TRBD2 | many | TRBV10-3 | TGTGCCATCAGTGAGCCGGGACTAGGCACAACCTCCTACGAGCAGTACTTC | CAISEPGLGTTSYEQYF
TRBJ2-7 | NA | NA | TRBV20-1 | TGCAGTGCTAGAGAGTTGGACTTCGCCTACGAGCAGTACTTC | CSARELDFAYEQYF
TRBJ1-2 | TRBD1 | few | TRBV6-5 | TGTGCCAGCAGTCTACGACAGGGTATGGTTGGCTACACCTTC | CASSLRQGMVGYTF
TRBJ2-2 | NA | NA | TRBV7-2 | TGTGCCAGCAGTCCGCAGGGACGGGGGGAGCTGTTTTTT | CASSPQGRGELFF
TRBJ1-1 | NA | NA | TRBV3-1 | TGTGCCAGCAGGGGGATGGGGAACAGTGCTGAAGCTTTCTTT | CASRGMGNSAEAFF
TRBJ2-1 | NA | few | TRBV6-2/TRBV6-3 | TGTGCCAGCAGCCCTATCGGTCATGAGCAGTTCTTC | CASSPIGHEQFF
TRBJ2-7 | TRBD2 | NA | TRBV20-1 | TGCAGTGCTGAAATTCTCGTGGCGGGAGGGCAAGACGAGCAGTACTTC | CSAEILVAGGQDEQYF
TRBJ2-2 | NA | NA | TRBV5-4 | TGTGCCAGCAGCTTGACAGCCACCGGGGAGCTGTTTTTT | CASSLTATGELFF
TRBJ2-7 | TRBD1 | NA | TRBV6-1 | TGTGCCAGCAGTGGCGGTTTCGGGACAGGGAGATACGAGCAGTACTTC | CASSGGFGTGRYEQYF
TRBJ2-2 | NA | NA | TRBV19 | TGTGCCAGTAGTATTAAGACAGGACGCACCGGGGAGCTGTTTTTT | CASSIKTGRTGELFF
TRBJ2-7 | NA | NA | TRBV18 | TGTGCCAGCTCACCTTTGGGGTTAAACGAGCAGTACTTC | CASSPLGLNEQYF
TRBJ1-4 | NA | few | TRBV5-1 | TGCGCCAGCAGTGTCCCTTCCCCAGGGACTAATGAAAAACTGTTTTTT | CASSVPSPGTNEKLFF
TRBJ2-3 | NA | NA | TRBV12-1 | TGTGCCAGCAGCTTACTCGGACTAGCGGGAGGGCCTCGCACAGATACGCAGTATTTT | CASSLLGLAGGPRTDTQYF
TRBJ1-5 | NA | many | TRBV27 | TGTGCCAGCAGTCCTTTAGGGGCCTACCAGCCCCAGCATTTT | CASSPLGAYQPQHF
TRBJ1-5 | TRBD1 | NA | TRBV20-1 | TGCAGTGCCATCTTGGGGACAGGGGGCATGAGCAATCAGCCCCAGCATTTT | CSAILGTGGMSNQPQHF